This is a list of T cell receptor beta chains from one sample in a study of T-cell reconstitution after alpha-beta-depleted transplantation in children. TCRdb ran MiXCR on the PCR reads and lists one entry per CDR3 protein. The sample lists more than 500,000 distinct CDR3 sequences; 9.5% to 12% were seen once. This material consisted of PBMCs, mostly from graft donor cells, taken 180 days after TCRalphabeta/CD19-depleted stem cell transplant. The receptors derive from a female patient aged 2-10 years who had a stem cell transplant for aplastic anemia, so the T cells may come from the graft donor. Each CDR3 is given with its conserved first and last residue. The D gene is left open where the match is weak. Size is omitted from some rows. Given values are once, few, many or a class for expanded clones.

D: NA; V: TRBV20-1; size: NA; J: TRBJ2-2; DNA: TGCAGTGCTAGAGAAGCCGGGACTCGACGCACCGGGGAGCTGTTTTTT; CDR3: CSAREAGTRRTGELFF
D: TRBD2; V: TRBV29-1; size: many; J: TRBJ2-7; DNA: TGCAGCGCGTGGACTAGCAACCGCGAGCAGTACTTC; CDR3: CSAWTSNREQYF
D: NA; V: TRBV29-1; size: few; J: TRBJ2-3; DNA: TGCAGCGTTGAAGGTCCCGGGGGGCTCACAGATACGCAGTATTTT; CDR3: CSVEGPGGLTDTQYF
D: TRBD2; V: TRBV10-3; size: many; J: TRBJ2-2; DNA: TGTGCCATCAGTGAAGGAGGGAGGGGGAACACCGGGGAGCTGTTTTTT; CDR3: CAISEGGRGNTGELFF
D: TRBD2; V: TRBV7-8; size: few; J: TRBJ2-2; DNA: TGTGCCAGCAGCTTTCCCCCTAGCGGGAGGGGAACCGGGGAGCTGTTTTTT; CDR3: CASSFPPSGRGTGELFF
D: TRBD1; V: TRBV20-1; size: NA; J: TRBJ1-2; DNA: TGCAGTGCTCCCCGACAGGGGGCGTCTGGCTACACCTTC; CDR3: CSAPRQGASGYTF
D: NA; V: TRBV20-1; size: NA; J: TRBJ1-5; DNA: TGCAGTGCAAACGGACAGTTCAATCAGCCCCAGCATTTT; CDR3: CSANGQFNQPQHF
D: NA; V: TRBV9; size: NA; J: TRBJ2-2; DNA: TGTGCCAGCAGCCCCCGTCCGCGGGCCATCCCCACCGGGGAGCTGTTTTTT; CDR3: CASSPRPRAIPTGELFF
D: TRBD1; V: TRBV7-3; size: NA; J: TRBJ2-2; DNA: TGTGCCAGCAAAGAACAGGGGTACACCGGGGAGCTGTTTTTT; CDR3: CASKEQGYTGELFF
D: NA; V: TRBV28; size: few; J: TRBJ2-2; DNA: TGTGCCAGCAGTCCTCATTTCAGGGAGCTGTTTTTT; CDR3: CASSPHFRELFF
D: NA; V: TRBV28; size: many; J: TRBJ1-1; DNA: TGTGCCAGCGGAACGGCCCCCCAGGGGGAAGCTTTCTTT; CDR3: CASGTAPQGEAFF
D: TRBD2; V: TRBV9; size: many; J: TRBJ2-7; DNA: TGTGCCAGCAGCGTAGGGGCGGGAGACGAGCAGTACTTC; CDR3: CASSVGAGDEQYF
D: TRBD1; V: TRBV12-3/TRBV12-4; size: many; J: TRBJ2-5; DNA: TGTGCCAGCAGTCCAAGGACAGGGGGCGGGACCCAGTACTTC; CDR3: CASSPRTGGGTQYF
D: TRBD2; V: TRBV6-5; size: NA; J: TRBJ2-3; DNA: TGTGCCAGCAGTTACTCGACTAGCGGGAGCCCCTACACAGATACGCAGTATTTT; CDR3: CASSYSTSGSPYTDTQYF
D: NA; V: TRBV14; size: NA; J: TRBJ2-3; DNA: TGTGCCAGCAGCGCTAGAGGGGGGATCACAGATACGCAGTATTTT; CDR3: CASSARGGITDTQYF
D: NA; V: TRBV15; size: few; J: TRBJ1-2; DNA: TGTGCCACCAGGGACCTGGACAGCTATGGCTACACCTTC; CDR3: CATRDLDSYGYTF
D: TRBD1; V: TRBV20-1; size: few; J: TRBJ2-7; DNA: TGCAGTGCTAGAGCCGGGACAGGGTCCTACGAGCAGTACTTC; CDR3: CSARAGTGSYEQYF
D: NA; V: TRBV7-2; size: many; J: TRBJ1-5; DNA: TGTGCCAGCAGCTTAGGGAGTCATAGCAATCAGCCCCAGCATTTT; CDR3: CASSLGSHSNQPQHF
D: TRBD2; V: TRBV15; size: NA; J: TRBJ2-1; DNA: TGTGCCACCAGCAGAACTACTAGCGGGAGTTTGGATGAGCAGTTCTTC; CDR3: CATSRTTSGSLDEQFF
D: TRBD2; V: TRBV11-2; size: NA; J: TRBJ2-3; DNA: TGTGCCAGCAGCTTTAGCGGGCCCCCAGATACGCAGTATTTT; CDR3: CASSFSGPPDTQYF
D: TRBD2; V: TRBV4-3; size: few; J: TRBJ2-2; DNA: TGCGCCAGCAGCCAAGACCCCACGTGGGGGGGACCCACCGGGGAGCTGTTTTTT; CDR3: CASSQDPTWGGPTGELFF
D: TRBD1; V: TRBV24-1; size: NA; J: TRBJ2-2; DNA: TGTGCCACCAGTGACCCTGCAGGGGGCGCGTGGACCGGGGAGCTGTTTTTT; CDR3: CATSDPAGGAWTGELFF
D: NA; V: TRBV4-2; size: many; J: TRBJ2-3; DNA: TGTGCCAGCAGCCCTGGTGCCCTAAGCGCCGTAGAGGATACGCAGTATTTT; CDR3: CASSPGALSAVEDTQYF
D: NA; V: TRBV5-1; size: NA; J: TRBJ2-1; DNA: TGCGCCAGCAGATGGGTAGATAGCTCCTACAATGAGCAGTTCTTC; CDR3: CASRWVDSSYNEQFF
D: TRBD1; V: TRBV6-6; size: few; J: TRBJ2-1; DNA: TGTGCCAGCTGGGGGACAGTCTCTAATCAGTTCTTC; CDR3: CASWGTVSNQFF
D: TRBD2; V: TRBV6-5; size: NA; J: TRBJ2-5; DNA: TGTGCCAGCAGTTACTTGGCGGGAGGGCAAGAGACCCAGTACTTC; CDR3: CASSYLAGGQETQYF
D: TRBD1; V: TRBV19; size: NA; J: TRBJ1-1; DNA: TGTGCTTCTTATGGGACAGGGCTGATATACACTGAAGCTTTCTTT; CDR3: CASYGTGLIYTEAFF
D: NA; V: TRBV20-1; size: NA; J: TRBJ1-2; DNA: TGCAGTGCCGCAGACAGTTCCTATGGCTACACCTTC; CDR3: CSAADSSYGYTF
D: TRBD2; V: TRBV5-1; size: many; J: TRBJ2-1; DNA: TGCGCCAGCGCCTCGTTGGGCGGGAGTTACAATGAGCAGTTCTTC; CDR3: CASASLGGSYNEQFF
D: NA; V: TRBV3-1; size: few; J: TRBJ1-2; DNA: TGTGCCAGCAGCCAGGTAGACGTCCCGGGAGGCTACACCTTC; CDR3: CASSQVDVPGGYTF
D: TRBD2; V: TRBV5-1; size: few; J: TRBJ2-7; DNA: TGCGCCAGCAGCTTCGGGGGGGAATACGAGCAGTACTTC; CDR3: CASSFGGEYEQYF
D: TRBD2; V: TRBV9; size: NA; J: TRBJ2-2; DNA: TGTACCAGCGGTGGTCGTGGCGGGAGTCGCACCGGGGAGCTGTTTTTT; CDR3: CTSGGRGGSRTGELFF
D: NA; V: TRBV7-8; size: NA; J: TRBJ2-3; DNA: TGTGCCAGCAGCTTGCCGAACGTAGGGACAGATACGCAGTATTTT; CDR3: CASSLPNVGTDTQYF
D: NA; V: TRBV5-6; size: once; J: TRBJ2-4; DNA: TGTGCCAACAGCTTGGGATATAGCAGGGCGGGACAGTACTTC; CDR3: CANSLGYSRAGQYF
D: NA; V: TRBV7-2; size: few; J: TRBJ2-3; DNA: TGTGCCAGCAGAACAAGGGGAGGATCGGATACGCAGTATTTT; CDR3: CASRTRGGSDTQYF
D: NA; V: TRBV7-9; size: NA; J: TRBJ1-2; DNA: TGTGCCAGCAGCTTACAGGGAGGGCGGATAGATGGCTACACCTTC; CDR3: CASSLQGGRIDGYTF
D: TRBD2; V: TRBV20-1; size: few; J: TRBJ2-7; DNA: TGCAGTGCTAGATATGGTGGTAGGGGAGGGGCTGTACAGTACTTC; CDR3: CSARYGGRGGAVQYF
D: NA; V: TRBV20-1; size: NA; J: TRBJ1-2; DNA: TGCAGTGCTCCCCCCGGGACATCTAACTATGGCTACACCTTC; CDR3: CSAPPGTSNYGYTF
D: NA; V: TRBV18; size: few; J: TRBJ2-1; DNA: TGTGCCAGCCTCCCCAGCGGAGGACCACCTTTGGGGGGTGAGCAGTTCTTC; CDR3: CASLPSGGPPLGGEQFF
D: NA; V: TRBV5-8; size: NA; J: TRBJ2-1; DNA: TGTGCCAGCAGCTTGGTCGGGAGAGGGTACAATGAGCAGTTCTTC; CDR3: CASSLVGRGYNEQFF
D: NA; V: TRBV19; size: few; J: TRBJ2-2; DNA: TGTGCCAGTAGTATAAGTTCGAACACCGGGGAGCTGTTTTTT; CDR3: CASSISSNTGELFF
D: NA; V: TRBV15; size: many; J: TRBJ2-4; DNA: TGTGCCACCAGCAGAGCGCCCTCGGGGGCCCAGTACTTC; CDR3: CATSRAPSGAQYF
D: TRBD1; V: TRBV25-1; size: many; J: TRBJ2-5; DNA: TGTGCCAGCAGTAACTCCGGGACAGGGGGAGAGACCCAGTACTTC; CDR3: CASSNSGTGGETQYF